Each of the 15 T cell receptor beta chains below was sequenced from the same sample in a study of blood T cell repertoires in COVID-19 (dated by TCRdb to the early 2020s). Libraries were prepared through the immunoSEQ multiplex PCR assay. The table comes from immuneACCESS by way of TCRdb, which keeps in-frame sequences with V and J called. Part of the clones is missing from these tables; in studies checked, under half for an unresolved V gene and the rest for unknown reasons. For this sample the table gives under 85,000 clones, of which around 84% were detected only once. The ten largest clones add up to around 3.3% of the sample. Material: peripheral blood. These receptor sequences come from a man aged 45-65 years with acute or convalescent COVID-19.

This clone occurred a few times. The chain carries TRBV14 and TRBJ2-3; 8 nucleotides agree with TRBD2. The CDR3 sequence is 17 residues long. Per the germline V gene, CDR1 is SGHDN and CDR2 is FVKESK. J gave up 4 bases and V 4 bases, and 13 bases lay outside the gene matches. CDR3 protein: CASSPRRSSGISDTQYF. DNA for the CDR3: TGTGCCAGCAGCCCCCGGAGGAGTAGCGGGATATCAGATACGCAGTATTTT.

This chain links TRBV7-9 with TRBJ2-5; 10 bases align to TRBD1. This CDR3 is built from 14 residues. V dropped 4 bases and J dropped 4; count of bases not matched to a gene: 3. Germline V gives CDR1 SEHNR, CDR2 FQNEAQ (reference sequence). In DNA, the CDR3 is TGTGCCAGCAGCTCTCGGACAGGGGGAGAGACCCAGTACTTC. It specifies CASSSRTGGETQYF.

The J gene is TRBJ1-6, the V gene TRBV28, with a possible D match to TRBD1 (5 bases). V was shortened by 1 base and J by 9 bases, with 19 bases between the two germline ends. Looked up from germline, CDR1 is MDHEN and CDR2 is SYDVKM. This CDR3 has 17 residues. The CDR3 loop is CASSLFVGQGRSSPLHF. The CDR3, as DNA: TGTGCCAGCAGTTTATTTGTAGGACAAGGGCGTAGTTCACCCCTCCACTTT.

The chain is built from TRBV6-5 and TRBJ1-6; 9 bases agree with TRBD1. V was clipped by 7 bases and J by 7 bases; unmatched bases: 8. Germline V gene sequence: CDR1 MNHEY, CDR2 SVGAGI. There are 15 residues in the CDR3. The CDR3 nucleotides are TGTGCCAGCACGGACAGGGGAGAAGGAAATTCACCCCTCCACTTT. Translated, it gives CASTDRGEGNSPLHF.

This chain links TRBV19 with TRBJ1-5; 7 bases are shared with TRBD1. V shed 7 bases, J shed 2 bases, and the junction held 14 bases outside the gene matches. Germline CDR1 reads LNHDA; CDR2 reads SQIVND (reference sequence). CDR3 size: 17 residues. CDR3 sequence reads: CASIRTGRPYGNQPQHF. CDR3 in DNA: TGTGCCAGTATCCGGACAGGCCGTCCCTACGGCAATCAGCCCCAGCATTTT.

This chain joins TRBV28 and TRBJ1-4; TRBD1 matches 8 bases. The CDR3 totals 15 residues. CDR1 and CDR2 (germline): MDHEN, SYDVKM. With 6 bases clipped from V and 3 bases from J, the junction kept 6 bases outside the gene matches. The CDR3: CASRTSGQANEKLFF. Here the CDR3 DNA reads TGTGCCAGCAGAACCTCGGGACAGGCTAATGAAAAACTGTTTTTT.

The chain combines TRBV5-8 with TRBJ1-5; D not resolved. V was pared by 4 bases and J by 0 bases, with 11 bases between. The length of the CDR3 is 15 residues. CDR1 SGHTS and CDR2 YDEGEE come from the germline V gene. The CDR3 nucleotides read TGTGCCAGCAGCACCACGGTTTATAGCAATCAGCCCCAGCATTTT. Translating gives CASSTTVYSNQPQHF. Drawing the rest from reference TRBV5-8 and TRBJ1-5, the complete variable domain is EAGVTQSPTHLIKTRGQQATLRCSPISGHTSVYWYQQALGLGLQFLLWYDEGEERNRGNFPPRFSGRQFPNYSSELNVNALELEDSALYLCASSTTVYSNQPQHFGDGTRLSIL.

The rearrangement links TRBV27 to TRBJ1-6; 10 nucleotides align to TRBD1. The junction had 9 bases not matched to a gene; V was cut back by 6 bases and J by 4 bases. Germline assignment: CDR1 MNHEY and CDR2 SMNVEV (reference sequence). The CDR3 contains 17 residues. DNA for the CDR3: TGTGCCAGCAGCCCCGACAGGGGGCTTGAATATAATTCACCCCTCCACTTT. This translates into CASSPDRGLEYNSPLHF.

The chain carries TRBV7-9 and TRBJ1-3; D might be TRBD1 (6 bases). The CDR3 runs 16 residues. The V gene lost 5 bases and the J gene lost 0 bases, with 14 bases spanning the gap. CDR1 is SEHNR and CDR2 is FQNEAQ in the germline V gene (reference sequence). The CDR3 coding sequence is TGTGCCAGCAGCGAACAAGGACAGATCTCTGGAAACACCATATATTTT. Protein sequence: CASSEQGQISGNTIYF.

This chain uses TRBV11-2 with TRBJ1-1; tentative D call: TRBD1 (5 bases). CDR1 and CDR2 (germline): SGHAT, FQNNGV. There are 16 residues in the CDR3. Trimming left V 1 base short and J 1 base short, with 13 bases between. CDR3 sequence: CASSLGTQGSNTEAFF. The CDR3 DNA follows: TGTGCCAGCAGCTTAGGGACCCAGGGATCGAACACTGAAGCTTTCTTT.

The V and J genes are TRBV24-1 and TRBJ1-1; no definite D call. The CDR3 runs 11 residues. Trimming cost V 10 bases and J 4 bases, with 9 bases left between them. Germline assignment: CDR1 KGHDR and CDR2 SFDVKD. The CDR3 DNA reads TGTGCCACTCGGGTCGGCACTGAAGCTTTCTTT. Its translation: CATRVGTEAFF.

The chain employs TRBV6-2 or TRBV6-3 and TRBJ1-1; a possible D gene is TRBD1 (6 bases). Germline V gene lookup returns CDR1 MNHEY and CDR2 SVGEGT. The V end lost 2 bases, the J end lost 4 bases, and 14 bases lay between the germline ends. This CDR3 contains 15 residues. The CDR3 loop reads CASSYMARGGTEAFF. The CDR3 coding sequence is TGTGCCAGCAGTTACATGGCCAGGGGTGGCACTGAAGCTTTCTTT.

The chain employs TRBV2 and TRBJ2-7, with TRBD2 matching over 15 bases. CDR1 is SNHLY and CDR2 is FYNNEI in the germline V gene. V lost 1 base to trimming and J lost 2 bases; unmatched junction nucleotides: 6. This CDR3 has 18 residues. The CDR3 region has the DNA TGTGCCAGCAGTGAAGGAGGACTAGCGGGAGGGCGGGCCTACGAGCAGTACTTC. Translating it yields CASSEGGLAGGRAYEQYF.

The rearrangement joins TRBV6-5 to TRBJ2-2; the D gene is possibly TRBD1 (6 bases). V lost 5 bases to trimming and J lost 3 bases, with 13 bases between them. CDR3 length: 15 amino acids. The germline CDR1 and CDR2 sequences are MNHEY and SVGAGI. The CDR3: CASSTGFLDTGELFF. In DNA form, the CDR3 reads TGTGCCAGCAGTACAGGGTTTCTGGACACCGGGGAGCTGTTTTTT.

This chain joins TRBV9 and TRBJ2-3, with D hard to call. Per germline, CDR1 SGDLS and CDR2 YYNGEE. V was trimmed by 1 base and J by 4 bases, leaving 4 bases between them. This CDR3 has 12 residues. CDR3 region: CASSVSADTQYF. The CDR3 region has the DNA TGTGCCAGCAGCGTATCAGCAGATACGCAGTATTTT.